This entry is about one TCR beta chain. These data come from a study of blood T cell repertoires in COVID-19. The method was immunoSEQ multiplex PCR; TCRdb's version includes in-frame clones alone and lacks a portion of them. Of roughly 300,000 clones listed, roughly 85% were seen once; the top ten hold around 6.9%. Per the germline V gene, CDR1 is LNHDA and CDR2 is SQIVND (reference sequence). CDR3 size: 14 residues. V dropped 6 bases and J dropped 11; count of bases not matched to a gene: 7. The chain joins TRBV19 to TRBJ2-4; TRBD2 matches 13 bases. Sequences were obtained from peripheral blood. The sequence derives from a human donor in a cohort sampled during active COVID-19. CDR3 DNA: TGTGCCAGTAGGGGACTAGCGGGGCATTCTGTTCAGTACTTC. Translated: CASRGLAGHSVQYF.